Listed below are T cell receptor beta chains from one sample, sequenced in a study of T cell responses to AZD1222 COVID-19 vaccine. The table came from immunoSEQ multiplex PCR; TCRdb's copy has only in-frame clones and leaves some out. Of about 92,000 clones in the sample, 88% were seen once. The sample was peripheral blood, taken on day 0 of MenACWY control vaccination. The receptors shown here come from an adult in good health. CDR3s include the opening cysteine and the closing phenylalanine or tryptophan. The D gene is left open where the match is weak. Rows may omit the clone size; those that give it use once, few, many or a size class.

len: 14; abundance: few; j_gene: TRBJ2-7; v_gene: TRBV10-1; d_gene: NA; CDR3aa: CASSESGHSYEQYF; CDR3nt: TGCGCCAGCAGTGAGTCGGGACACTCCTACGAGCAGTACTTC
len: 14; abundance: NA; j_gene: TRBJ2-7; v_gene: TRBV7-2; d_gene: NA; CDR3aa: CASSPVVGPYEQYF; CDR3nt: TGTGCCAGCAGCCCCGTGGTGGGCCCCTACGAGCAGTACTTC
len: 15; abundance: NA; j_gene: TRBJ1-3; v_gene: TRBV7-2; d_gene: TRBD1; CDR3aa: CASSLDRGPGNTIYF; CDR3nt: TGTGCCAGCAGCCTTGACAGGGGGCCTGGAAACACCATATATTTT
len: 14; abundance: NA; j_gene: TRBJ1-2; v_gene: TRBV30; d_gene: NA; CDR3aa: CAWSVRTTNYGYTF; CDR3nt: TGTGCCTGGAGTGTCAGGACGACTAACTATGGCTACACCTTC
len: 13; abundance: NA; j_gene: TRBJ2-5; v_gene: TRBV2; d_gene: TRBD1; CDR3aa: CASSGQGRETQYF; CDR3nt: TGTGCCAGCAGCGGACAGGGACGGGAGACCCAGTACTTC
len: 13; abundance: NA; j_gene: TRBJ1-1; v_gene: TRBV10-2; d_gene: NA; CDR3aa: CASSGTVNTEAFF; CDR3nt: TGCGCCAGCAGTGGGACGGTGAACACTGAAGCTTTCTTT
len: 12; abundance: NA; j_gene: TRBJ1-1; v_gene: TRBV7-2; d_gene: NA; CDR3aa: CASSQGYTEAFF; CDR3nt: TGTGCCAGCAGCCAAGGGTACACTGAAGCTTTCTTT
len: 14; abundance: NA; j_gene: TRBJ2-7; v_gene: TRBV7-9; d_gene: TRBD2; CDR3aa: CASSFSGGAGEQYF; CDR3nt: TGTGCCAGCAGCTTTAGCGGGGGGGCAGGCGAGCAGTACTTC
len: 13; abundance: NA; j_gene: TRBJ2-3; v_gene: TRBV27; d_gene: NA; CDR3aa: CASSFSGTDTQYF; CDR3nt: TGTGCCAGCAGTTTTTCGGGCACAGATACGCAGTATTTT
len: 12; abundance: once; j_gene: TRBJ2-1; v_gene: TRBV27; d_gene: NA; CDR3aa: CASSLSYNEQFF; CDR3nt: TGTGCCAGCAGTCTCTCCTACAATGAGCAGTTCTTC
len: 14; abundance: NA; j_gene: TRBJ2-3; v_gene: TRBV12-5; d_gene: NA; CDR3aa: CASGPPGPMDTQYF; CDR3nt: TGTGCTAGTGGTCCCCCGGGACCGATGGATACGCAGTATTTT
len: 17; abundance: NA; j_gene: TRBJ1-2; v_gene: TRBV19; d_gene: TRBD1; CDR3aa: CASTTTGGAENSKGYTF; CDR3nt: TGTGCCAGTACTACTACAGGGGGCGCGGAGAATTCGAAAGGCTACACCTTC
len: 12; abundance: NA; j_gene: TRBJ2-3; v_gene: TRBV6-5; d_gene: NA; CDR3aa: CAGSVQGDTQYF; CDR3nt: TGTGCCGGCTCCGTGCAAGGAGATACGCAGTATTTT
len: 14; abundance: NA; j_gene: TRBJ1-5; v_gene: TRBV7-2; d_gene: NA; CDR3aa: CASSSGERGQPQHF; CDR3nt: TGTGCCAGCAGCTCCGGGGAGCGGGGTCAGCCCCAGCATTTT
len: 14; abundance: NA; j_gene: TRBJ2-3; v_gene: TRBV7-2; d_gene: NA; CDR3aa: CASSLGRGRDTQYF; CDR3nt: TGTGCCAGCAGCTTAGGAAGGGGGAGGGATACGCAGTATTTT
len: 13; abundance: NA; j_gene: TRBJ1-1; v_gene: TRBV15; d_gene: NA; CDR3aa: CATSKQGLPEAFF; CDR3nt: TGTGCCACCAGCAAACAGGGCCTCCCTGAAGCTTTCTTT
len: 13; abundance: NA; j_gene: TRBJ1-5; v_gene: TRBV29-1; d_gene: NA; CDR3aa: CSVVKGENQPQHF; CDR3nt: TGCAGCGTTGTGAAGGGGGAGAATCAGCCCCAGCATTTT
len: 11; abundance: NA; j_gene: TRBJ1-2; v_gene: TRBV12-3/TRBV12-4; d_gene: NA; CDR3aa: CASSFRGGYTF; CDR3nt: TGTGCCAGCAGTTTTCGGGGCGGCTACACCTTC
len: 14; abundance: NA; j_gene: TRBJ1-5; v_gene: TRBV5-1; d_gene: NA; CDR3aa: CASSLEAGYQPQHF; CDR3nt: TGCGCCAGCAGCTTGGAGGCAGGGTATCAGCCCCAGCATTTT
len: 14; abundance: NA; j_gene: TRBJ2-3; v_gene: TRBV3-1/TRBV3-2; d_gene: NA; CDR3aa: CASSQGRGTDTQYF; CDR3nt: TGTGCCAGCAGCCAAGGACGGGGCACAGATACGCAGTATTTT
len: 13; abundance: few; j_gene: TRBJ2-5; v_gene: TRBV19; d_gene: NA; CDR3aa: CASSIGPEATQYF; CDR3nt: TGTGCCAGTAGTATCGGACCAGAGGCGACCCAGTACTTC
len: 16; abundance: NA; j_gene: TRBJ1-1; v_gene: TRBV12-5; d_gene: TRBD1; CDR3aa: CASGLVPTGGNTEAFF; CDR3nt: TGTGCTAGTGGTTTGGTTCCCACAGGGGGCAACACTGAAGCTTTCTTT
len: 15; abundance: NA; j_gene: TRBJ1-5; v_gene: TRBV7-2; d_gene: NA; CDR3aa: CASSQRTVSNQPQHF; CDR3nt: TGTGCCAGCAGCCAAAGGACAGTTTCTAATCAGCCCCAGCATTTT
len: 13; abundance: NA; j_gene: TRBJ2-7; v_gene: TRBV11-2; d_gene: NA; CDR3aa: CASSLDRGGEQYF; CDR3nt: TGTGCCAGCAGCTTAGATCGTGGGGGTGAGCAGTACTTC
len: 12; abundance: NA; j_gene: TRBJ1-2; v_gene: TRBV21-1; d_gene: NA; CDR3aa: CASSRDPGGYTF; CDR3nt: TGTGCCAGCAGCAGGGACCCCGGGGGCTACACCTTC
len: 15; abundance: NA; j_gene: TRBJ2-4; v_gene: TRBV18; d_gene: NA; CDR3aa: CASSPPSSRGNIQYF; CDR3nt: TGTGCCAGCTCACCACCGTCCTCCCGTGGAAACATTCAGTACTTC
len: 13; abundance: NA; j_gene: TRBJ2-5; v_gene: TRBV19; d_gene: NA; CDR3aa: CASSQGSEETQYF; CDR3nt: TGTGCCAGTAGCCAGGGCTCGGAAGAGACCCAGTACTTC
len: 17; abundance: NA; j_gene: TRBJ1-1; v_gene: TRBV7-2; d_gene: TRBD1; CDR3aa: CASSLVGTGGASTEAFF; CDR3nt: TGTGCCAGCAGCTTAGTGGGGACAGGGGGCGCGTCCACTGAAGCTTTCTTT
len: 10; abundance: NA; j_gene: TRBJ1-2; v_gene: TRBV28; d_gene: NA; CDR3aa: CASSSPGYTF; CDR3nt: TGTGCCAGCAGTTCACCTGGCTACACCTTC
len: 13; abundance: NA; j_gene: TRBJ1-5; v_gene: TRBV30; d_gene: NA; CDR3aa: CAWGRDTNQPQHF; CDR3nt: TGTGCCTGGGGAAGGGACACAAATCAGCCCCAGCATTTT
len: 15; abundance: NA; j_gene: TRBJ1-4; v_gene: TRBV7-2; d_gene: TRBD1; CDR3aa: CASSLGGTGDEKLFF; CDR3nt: TGTGCCAGCAGCTTAGGCGGGACAGGGGATGAAAAACTGTTTTTT
len: 14; abundance: NA; j_gene: TRBJ2-1; v_gene: TRBV5-1; d_gene: NA; CDR3aa: CASSLGRRGDEQFF; CDR3nt: TGCGCCAGCAGCTTAGGGCGCAGGGGGGATGAGCAGTTCTTC
len: 14; abundance: NA; j_gene: TRBJ1-2; v_gene: TRBV19; d_gene: NA; CDR3aa: CASSISIEDYGYTF; CDR3nt: TGTGCCAGTAGTATCTCCATAGAGGACTATGGCTACACCTTC
len: 14; abundance: NA; j_gene: TRBJ2-1; v_gene: TRBV4-2; d_gene: TRBD1; CDR3aa: CASSQGTGKDEQFF; CDR3nt: TGTGCCAGCAGCCAAGGGACAGGGAAAGATGAGCAGTTCTTC
len: 17; abundance: NA; j_gene: TRBJ2-3; v_gene: TRBV7-9; d_gene: TRBD1; CDR3aa: CASSPLGGQGLRDTQYF; CDR3nt: TGTGCCAGCAGCCCGTTGGGCGGACAGGGGTTGAGAGATACGCAGTATTTT
len: 15; abundance: NA; j_gene: TRBJ2-1; v_gene: TRBV7-2; d_gene: TRBD2; CDR3aa: CASSSLAGVANEQFF; CDR3nt: TGTGCCAGCAGCTCCCTGGCGGGGGTAGCTAATGAGCAGTTCTTC
len: 13; abundance: NA; j_gene: TRBJ1-2; v_gene: TRBV5-1; d_gene: NA; CDR3aa: CASSLAGNGGYTF; CDR3nt: TGCGCCAGCAGCTTGGCAGGGAACGGTGGCTACACCTTC
len: 14; abundance: NA; j_gene: TRBJ1-6; v_gene: TRBV30; d_gene: TRBD1; CDR3aa: CAWSVGQGNSPLHF; CDR3nt: TGTGCCTGGAGTGTCGGACAGGGGAATTCACCCCTCCACTTT
len: 15; abundance: NA; j_gene: TRBJ1-1; v_gene: TRBV7-9; d_gene: TRBD1; CDR3aa: CASSSDRGAVTEAFF; CDR3nt: TGTGCCAGCAGCTCCGACAGGGGCGCGGTCACTGAAGCTTTCTTT
len: 14; abundance: once; j_gene: TRBJ2-2; v_gene: TRBV5-5; d_gene: NA; CDR3aa: CASSLEPGTGELFF; CDR3nt: TGTGCCAGCAGCTTGGAACCCGGCACCGGGGAGCTGTTTTTT
len: 14; abundance: NA; j_gene: TRBJ1-6; v_gene: TRBV25-1; d_gene: NA; CDR3aa: CASSESSYNSPLHF; CDR3nt: TGTGCCAGCAGTGAAAGCTCCTATAATTCACCCCTCCACTTT
len: 15; abundance: once; j_gene: TRBJ2-2; v_gene: TRBV12-5; d_gene: TRBD1; CDR3aa: CASGFGQGSTGELFF; CDR3nt: TGTGCTAGTGGTTTCGGACAGGGGAGTACCGGGGAGCTGTTTTTT
len: 13; abundance: NA; j_gene: TRBJ1-5; v_gene: TRBV29-1; d_gene: NA; CDR3aa: CSVMDSSNQPQHF; CDR3nt: TGCAGCGTCATGGACAGCTCCAATCAGCCCCAGCATTTT
len: 18; abundance: NA; j_gene: TRBJ2-5; v_gene: TRBV19; d_gene: NA; CDR3aa: CASSIPRQGRVLQETQYF; CDR3nt: TGTGCCAGTAGTATCCCCCGCCAGGGGCGAGTCCTACAAGAGACCCAGTACTTC
len: 15; abundance: many; j_gene: TRBJ2-1; v_gene: TRBV4-2; d_gene: NA; CDR3aa: CASSQDPGGGSEQFF; CDR3nt: TGTGCCAGCAGCCAAGACCCTGGGGGGGGCAGTGAGCAGTTCTTC
len: 15; abundance: NA; j_gene: TRBJ2-2; v_gene: TRBV5-1; d_gene: TRBD1; CDR3aa: CASSLSGQVGGELFF; CDR3nt: TGCGCCAGCAGCTTGTCGGGACAGGTGGGCGGGGAGCTGTTTTTT
len: 16; abundance: NA; j_gene: TRBJ2-7; v_gene: TRBV7-9; d_gene: TRBD2; CDR3aa: CASSAETSGGSYEQYF; CDR3nt: TGTGCCAGCAGCGCCGAGACTAGCGGGGGATCCTACGAGCAGTACTTC
len: 16; abundance: NA; j_gene: TRBJ1-3; v_gene: TRBV23-1; d_gene: NA; CDR3aa: CASSQPGQLSGNTIYF; CDR3nt: TGCGCCAGCAGTCAACCAGGACAGCTCTCTGGAAACACCATATATTTT
len: 13; abundance: NA; j_gene: TRBJ1-1; v_gene: TRBV14; d_gene: NA; CDR3aa: CASTEGANTEAFF; CDR3nt: TGTGCCAGCACAGAGGGTGCGAACACTGAAGCTTTCTTT
len: 15; abundance: NA; j_gene: TRBJ2-2; v_gene: TRBV10-3; d_gene: NA; CDR3aa: CAISETAGDTGELFF; CDR3nt: TGTGCCATCAGTGAGACGGCAGGGGACACCGGGGAGCTGTTTTTT
len: 16; abundance: NA; j_gene: TRBJ2-3; v_gene: TRBV5-1; d_gene: NA; CDR3aa: CASSPTGSSSTDTQYF; CDR3nt: TGCGCCAGCAGCCCAACAGGGTCGAGTAGCACAGATACGCAGTATTTT
len: 10; abundance: NA; j_gene: TRBJ2-7; v_gene: TRBV20-1; d_gene: NA; CDR3aa: CSALHNEQYF; CDR3nt: TGCAGTGCTCTGCATAACGAGCAGTACTTC
len: 15; abundance: NA; j_gene: TRBJ2-1; v_gene: TRBV4-3; d_gene: NA; CDR3aa: CASSQTRQTLSEQFF; CDR3nt: TGCGCCAGCAGCCAAACCCGACAGACTCTAAGTGAGCAGTTCTTC
len: 19; abundance: NA; j_gene: TRBJ1-5; v_gene: TRBV4-2; d_gene: NA; CDR3aa: CASSQDVGGKVMSNQPQHF; CDR3nt: TGTGCCAGCAGCCAAGATGTTGGGGGAAAGGTAATGAGCAATCAGCCCCAGCATTTT